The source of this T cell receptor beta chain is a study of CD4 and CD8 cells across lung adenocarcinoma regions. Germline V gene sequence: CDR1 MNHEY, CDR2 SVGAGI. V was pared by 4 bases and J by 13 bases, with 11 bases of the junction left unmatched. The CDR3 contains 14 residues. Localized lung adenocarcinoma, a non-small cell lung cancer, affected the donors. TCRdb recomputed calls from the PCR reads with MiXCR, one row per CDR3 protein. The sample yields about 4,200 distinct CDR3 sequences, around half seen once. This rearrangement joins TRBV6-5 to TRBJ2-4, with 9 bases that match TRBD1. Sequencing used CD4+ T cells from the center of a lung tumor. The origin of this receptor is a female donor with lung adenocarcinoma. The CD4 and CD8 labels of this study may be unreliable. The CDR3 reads CASSSGTGYGTQYF. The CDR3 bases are TGTGCCAGCAGTTCGGGGACAGGGTACGGCACCCAGTACTTC.